A single sample is the source of the 9 T cell receptor beta chains below, sequenced in a study of T-cell reconstitution after alpha-beta-depleted transplantation in children listed by TCRdb under 2016. The library was built by means of PCR. This sample was sequenced with an Illumina HiSeq 2500. TCR libraries were prepared with molecular barcoding, using unique molecular identifiers to normalize TCRbeta repertoire quantification. TCRdb applied fastp at Q25 and MiXCR to the public reads, then kept only in-frame beta chains. Merged by CDR3 protein, the rows form single entries marked with the most common genes and DNA. Present in this sample are some 600,000 distinct CDR3 sequences, 15% to 20% of which were seen just once. 0.8% to 1.1% of the sample is held by the ten biggest clonotypes. The specimen comprised PBMCs from the stem cell graft donor, sampled from the stem cell graft. These receptors were obtained from a human donor who donated a stem cell graft to a child with acute myeloid leukemia.

This clonotype occurred many times. The rearrangement links TRBV29-1 to TRBJ2-7, with D unclear. The germline CDR1 and CDR2 sequences are SQVTM and ANQGSEA. CDR3 length equals 11 residues. Deletions cut 1 base from V and 5 bases from J, with 6 bases between. The CDR3 bases are TGCAGCGTTGAAGGATGGGACGAGCAGTACTTC. It encodes CSVEGWDEQYF.

The V call is TRBV25-1, the J call TRBJ1-5; D gene uncertain. The V end was cut by 4 bases, the J end by 5 bases, with 9 bases between. The CDR3 has 13 amino acids. Germline loops: CDR1 MGHDK, CDR2 SYGVNS. CDR3 residues: CASSGAFHQPQHF. CDR3 bases: TGTGCCAGCAGTGGGGCATTTCATCAGCCCCAGCATTTT.

The genes are TRBV3-1 and TRBJ2-3; TRBD2 aligns across 8 bases. Per germline, CDR1 LGHDT and CDR2 YNNKEL (reference sequence). V shed 2 bases, J shed 2 bases, and the junction held 6 bases outside the gene matches. The CDR3 is 16 residues long. Here the CDR3 DNA reads TGTGCCAGCAGCCAAATGACTAGCGAACTCACAGATACGCAGTATTTT. Residues: CASSQMTSELTDTQYF.

The CDR3 loop reads CASSPVIAGTQYF. The CDR3 bases are TGTGCCAGCAGTCCCGTAATAGCCGGGACCCAGTACTTC. The chain links TRBV27 to TRBJ2-5, with unresolved D. V lost 5 bases and J 7 bases, leaving 14 bases between the germline ends. The CDR3 is 13 residues long. CDR1 and CDR2 (germline): MNHEY, SMNVEV (reference sequence).

This chain connects TRBV12-3 or TRBV12-4 to TRBJ2-1; a weak D match, TRBD2 (6 bases). CDR3 length: 13 residues. Trimming took 4 bases from V and 8 from J, leaving 12 bases between them. The CDR3 is CASSSPPGDEQFF. As DNA, the CDR3 is TGTGCCAGCAGTTCCCCCCCGGGGGATGAGCAGTTCTTC.

The rearrangement links TRBV20-1 to TRBJ1-1, with 7 bases matching TRBD1. CDR1 is DFQATT, CDR2 SNEGSKA, per germline (reference sequence). The V gene end was trimmed by 6 bases and the J gene end by 5 bases; junction bases not matched to a gene: 6. The CDR3 sequence is 12 residues long. The CDR3 loop reads CSADREGTEAFF. CDR3 nucleotides: TGCAGTGCCGACAGGGAAGGTACTGAAGCTTTCTTT.

The sample holds a few counts of this clonotype. This may come from a read error, since a much larger clone is one base off. The chain carries TRBV7-9 and TRBJ2-3, with 8 bases that match TRBD1. CDR1 SEHNR and CDR2 FQNEAQ come from the germline V gene (reference sequence). This CDR3 is built from 14 residues. V was clipped by 6 bases and J by 1 base; unmatched bases: 3. The DNA of the CDR3 is TGTGCCAGCAGGTCGGGACAGGGCACAGATACGCAGTATTTT. Translated, it gives CASRSGQGTDTQYF.

This clonotype was observed at least ten times. The chain uses TRBV10-2 and TRBJ2-5; D possibly corresponds to TRBD1 (6 bases). Germline lookup yields CDR1 WSHSY and CDR2 SAAADI. The CDR3 consists of 12 residues. With 3 bases removed from V and 7 bases from J, the gap between germline ends came to 9 bases. The CDR3 bases are TGCGCCAGCAGTGATTCAGGGGTGACCCAGTACTTC. Amino acids: CASSDSGVTQYF.

This clonotype appeared a few times. The J gene is TRBJ2-1, the V gene TRBV5-1; 7 bases fit TRBD1. V lost 0 bases, J lost 4 bases, and 4 bases stayed unmatched. Germline values: CDR1 SGHRS, CDR2 YFSETQ. The CDR3 length is 15 residues. CDR3 sequence: CASSLVGTAYNEQFF. The CDR3 DNA is TGCGCCAGCAGCTTGGTCGGGACAGCATACAATGAGCAGTTCTTC.